This T cell receptor (beta chain) was recovered during a study of PD-1 blockade in classical Hodgkin lymphoma. Study-level results: Some patients began nivolumab under 1 year after ASCT. These patients were excluded from later analyses. Prior therapy or disease activity may underlie the repertoire differences, whose causes remain undefined. A significant rise in TCR diversity was seen by C4D1 for CD4+ cells but not for CD8+ cells.

This table comes from immunoSEQ multiplex PCR, and its TCRdb copy is limited to in-frame clones, with some not included. The table records roughly 100,000 clones, over 85% of them present only once. About this clone itself: Its antigen is still unknown.

V was shortened by 0 bases and J by 8 bases, with 13 bases between the two germline ends. The CDR3 contains 14 residues. The germline V gene has CDR1 LGHNA and CDR2 YSLEER. Regarding time point: cycle 4 day 1 (C4D1), after 6 weeks of nivolumab. In every patient, relapse followed autologous stem cell transplantation, while exposure to brentuximab vedotin differed. Complete response, partial response or progressive disease made up the best responses. V usage is TRBV4-3 and J usage is TRBJ1-2; D call uncertain. This TCR derives from a human donor with classical Hodgkin lymphoma. This specimen was peripheral blood mononuclear cells (PBMCs), taken before the fourth cycle of nivolumab. For the CDR3, the DNA is TGCGCCAGCAGCCAAGATTCGGGTGGGAGGGGCTACACCTTC. This encodes CASSQDSGGRGYTF.